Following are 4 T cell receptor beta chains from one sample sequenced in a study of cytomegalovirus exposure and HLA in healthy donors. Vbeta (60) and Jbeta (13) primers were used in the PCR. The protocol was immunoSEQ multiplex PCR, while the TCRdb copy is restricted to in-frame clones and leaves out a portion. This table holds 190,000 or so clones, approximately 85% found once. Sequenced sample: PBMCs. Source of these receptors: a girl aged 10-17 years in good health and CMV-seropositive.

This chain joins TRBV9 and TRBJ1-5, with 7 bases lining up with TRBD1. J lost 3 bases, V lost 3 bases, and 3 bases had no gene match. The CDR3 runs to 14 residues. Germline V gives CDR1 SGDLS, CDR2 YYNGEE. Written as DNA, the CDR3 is TGTGCCAGCAGCGACGGGACAGACAATCAGCCCCAGCATTTT. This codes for CASSDGTDNQPQHF.

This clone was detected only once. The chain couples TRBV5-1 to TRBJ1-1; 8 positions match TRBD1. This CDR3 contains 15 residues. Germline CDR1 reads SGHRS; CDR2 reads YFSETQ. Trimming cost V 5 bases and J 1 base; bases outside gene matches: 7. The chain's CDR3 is CASSPEDRGNTEAFF. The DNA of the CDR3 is TGCGCCAGCAGTCCGGAAGACAGGGGGAACACTGAAGCTTTCTTT.

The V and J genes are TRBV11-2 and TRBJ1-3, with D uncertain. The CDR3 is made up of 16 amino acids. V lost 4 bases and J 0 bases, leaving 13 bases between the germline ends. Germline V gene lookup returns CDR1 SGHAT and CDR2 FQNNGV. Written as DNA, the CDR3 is TGTGCCAGCAGCTCGTATCTCAGTGTCTCTGGAAACACCATATATTTT. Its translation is CASSSYLSVSGNTIYF.

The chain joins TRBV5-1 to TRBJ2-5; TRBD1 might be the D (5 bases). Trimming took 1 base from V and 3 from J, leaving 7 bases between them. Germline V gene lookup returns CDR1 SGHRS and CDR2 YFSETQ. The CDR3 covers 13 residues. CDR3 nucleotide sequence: TGCGCCAGCAGCTTGCTAGGGGAAGAGACCCAGTACTTC. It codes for CASSLLGEETQYF.